This TCR beta chain was obtained from a study of T cells in Graves' hyperthyroidism and ophthalmopathy. Across the whole study: Peripheral blood was obtained at initial diagnosis, preceding any treatment.

RNA transcripts yielded amplified TCR beta CDR3 regions. The TCR CDR3 was amplified in a first-round RT-PCR using the HTBI primer set. TCRdb used MiXCR to reprocess the multiplex PCR reads, holding one entry per CDR3 protein. The sample records about half a million distinct CDR3 sequences, less than 25% being singletons. Germline assignment: CDR1 SGHRS and CDR2 YFSETQ. The CDR3 covers 16 residues. V lost 4 bases and J 0 bases, leaving 11 bases between the germline ends. Study-level results: The model predicted ophthalmopathy a median approximately 6 months before onset. Among thyroid clonotypes expanded above 0.001, most also appeared in blood.

Turning to this clonotype: What it recognizes is unknown.

The authors deemed Graves' hyperthyroidism stable absent ophthalmopathy progression within 18 months. Source material: blood. The V call is TRBV5-1, the J call TRBJ2-6; D is perhaps TRBD2 (5 bases). This TCR derives from a man aged 18 to 35 with Graves' hyperthyroidism. The CDR3 is CASSPDGLSGANVLTF. The CDR3 nucleotides are TGCGCCAGCAGCCCGGACGGACTCTCTGGGGCCAACGTCCTGACTTTC.